This TCR beta chain derives from a study of tumor-infiltrating lymphocytes in primary liver carcinoma. In the study overall: With diameters of roughly 4 to 10 cm, tumors were stage T1-T3 N0M0. Study results and limitations: It was tumor-adjacent and tumor-blood pairs that overlapped less than tumor region pairs did.

The study co-extracted DNA and RNA from around 20-30 mg of unsorted bulk tissue. Each participant had primary liver carcinoma, and surgical resection was the treatment. The CDR3 loop spans 14 amino acids. Germline assignment: CDR1 SGHDT and CDR2 YYEEEE. To note about this clonotype: Antigen unknown. The CDR3 does not end in the conserved phenylalanine or tryptophan, so this is likely a read error.

The template, about 500 ng total RNA, yielded TCR beta cDNA made with a constant-region primer. Libraries of TCR beta came from three nested multiplex PCR rounds with slightly modified ARM-PCR. TRBV1-TRBV30 forward primers paired with a C-beta reverse primer drove the first two PCR rounds, roughly 9 cycles each. TCRdb reanalysed the multiplex PCR reads using MiXCR and keeps one entry per CDR3 protein. The sample lists approximately 92,000 distinct CDR3 sequences; around 70% were seen once. The chain links TRBV5-6 to TRBJ2-7; D unclear. This receptor was identified in a man between 40 and 49 years old with primary liver carcinoma and hepatitis B virus infection. Sample: tumor-adjacent normal liver tissue. The DNA of the CDR3 is TGTGCCAGCAGCTGGGTCGAACAGTCCTATGAGCAGTACCTC. It yields the protein CASSWVEQSYEQYL.